These 5 T cell receptor beta chains came from one sample sequenced in a study of shared clonotypes between healthy human individuals. Only in-frame clones appear in the TCRdb table, and some are missing; sequencing was by immunoSEQ multiplex PCR. The sample has roughly 2.6 million clones, over 85% seen once; the top ten hold over 0.12%. The sequencing sample was made of naive CD4+ T cells sorted from blood. Noted subset: CD45RA+ positively selected. Receptor source: a man aged 18 to 30 in good health.

The rearrangement joins TRBV6-6 to TRBJ2-7, with unresolved D. Trimming took off 7 bases at V and 0 bases at J, with 13 bases between the two ends. This CDR3 contains 14 residues. Germline V lookup: CDR1 MNHNY, CDR2 SVGAGI (reference sequence). The CDR3: CASTLGRDSYEQYF. The CDR3, as DNA: TGTGCCAGCACCTTGGGAAGGGACTCCTACGAGCAGTACTTC.

The chain uses TRBV10-1 and TRBJ2-5; maybe TRBD1 (5 bases). Trimming shortened V by 9 bases and J by 4 bases, and 21 bases separated the two germline ends. CDR1 is WNHNN and CDR2 is SYGVQD in the germline V gene (reference sequence). The CDR3 extends over 15 amino acids. The CDR3, as DNA: TGCGCCAGGGGGCAGTCCGGGCCCCCCCGAGAGACCCAGTACTTC. Protein: CARGQSGPPRETQYF.

The V gene is TRBV12-1, the J gene TRBJ1-1. TRBV12-1 is a pseudogene segment. The CDR3 is 15 amino acids. The CDR3 coding sequence is TGTGCCAGCACCTCCTCTGGAGGACTGAACACTGAAGCTTTCTTT. Translating gives CASTSSGGLNTEAFF.

The V and J genes are TRBV2 and TRBJ1-4; no definite D call. The CDR3 is 19 residues long. Per the germline V gene, CDR1 is SNHLY and CDR2 is FYNNEI. V was trimmed by 4 bases and J by 2 bases, leaving 23 bases between them. CDR3 bases: TGTGCCAGCAGTGGGGGAAATACCAGAGGTGTGCAGACTAATGAAAAACTGTTTTTT. Protein: CASSGGNTRGVQTNEKLFF.

This clone was seen only a few times. The V call is TRBV5-1, the J call TRBJ2-3; no definite D call. Trimming left V 3 bases short and J 3 bases short, with 11 bases between. The CDR3 has 14 residues. Germline-derived CDR1 and CDR2 are SGHRS and YFSETQ. CDR3 sequence (DNA): TGCGCCAGCAGCTCCCAACCCGTTACAGATACGCAGTATTTT. Its protein product is CASSSQPVTDTQYF.